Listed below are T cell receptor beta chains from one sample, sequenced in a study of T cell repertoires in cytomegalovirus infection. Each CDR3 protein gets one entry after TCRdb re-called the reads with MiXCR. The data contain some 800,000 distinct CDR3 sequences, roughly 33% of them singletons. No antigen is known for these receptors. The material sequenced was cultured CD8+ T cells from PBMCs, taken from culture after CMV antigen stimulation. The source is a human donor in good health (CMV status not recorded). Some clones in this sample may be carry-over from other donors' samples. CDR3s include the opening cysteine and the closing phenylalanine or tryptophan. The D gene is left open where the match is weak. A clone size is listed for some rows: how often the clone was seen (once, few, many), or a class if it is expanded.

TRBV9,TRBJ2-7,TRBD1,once,CASSATGLEQYF,TGTGCCAGCAGCGCGACAGGGCTCGAGCAGTACTTC
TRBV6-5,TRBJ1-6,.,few,CASGKSGDNSPLHF,TGTGCCAGCGGCAAATCGGGGGATAATTCACCCCTCCACTTT
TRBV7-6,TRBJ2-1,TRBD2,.,CASSPAGGAYNEQFF,TGTGCCAGCAGCCCCGCGGGAGGGGCCTACAATGAGCAGTTCTTC
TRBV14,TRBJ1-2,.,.,CACSLRDRNYGYTF,TGTGCCTGCAGCCTTAGAGACCGAAACTATGGCTACACCTTC
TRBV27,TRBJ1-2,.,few,CASSESAGEKIYGYTF,TGTGCCAGCAGCGAATCGGCGGGGGAAAAGATCTATGGCTACACCTTC
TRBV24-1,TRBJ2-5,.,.,CATSDLPQETQYF,TGTGCCACCAGTGATTTGCCTCAAGAGACCCAGTACTTC
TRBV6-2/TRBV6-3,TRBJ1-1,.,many,CASSYTRNTEAFF,TGTGCCAGCAGTTACACCCGTAACACTGAAGCTTTCTTT
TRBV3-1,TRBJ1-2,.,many,CASSQEAVPGGYTF,TGTGCCAGCAGCCAAGAAGCGGTTCCGGGTGGCTACACCTTC
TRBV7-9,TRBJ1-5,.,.,CASSKQNQPQHF,TGTGCCAGCAGCAAACAGAATCAGCCCCAGCATTTT
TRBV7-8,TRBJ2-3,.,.,CASNYNSGDTQYF,TGTGCCAGCAACTATAATTCGGGAGATACGCAGTATTTT
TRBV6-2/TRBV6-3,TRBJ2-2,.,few,CASSSPPGYYLNTGELFF,TGTGCCAGCAGCTCCCCACCGGGCTACTATTTGAACACCGGGGAGCTGTTTTTT
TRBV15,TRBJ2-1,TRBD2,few,CATARVSGGNEQFF,TGTGCCACCGCGAGGGTTAGCGGGGGCAATGAGCAGTTCTTC
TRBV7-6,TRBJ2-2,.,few,CASSFAVEGGELFF,TGTGCCAGCAGCTTCGCCGTGGAGGGCGGGGAGCTGTTTTTT
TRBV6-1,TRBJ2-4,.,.,CASSYSRRIAKNIQYF,TGTGCCAGCAGTTACAGTCGGAGAATAGCCAAAAACATTCAGTACTTC
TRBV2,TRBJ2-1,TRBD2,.,CASSAELAGLSYNEQFF,TGTGCCAGCAGTGCGGAACTAGCGGGGCTCTCCTACAATGAGCAGTTCTTC
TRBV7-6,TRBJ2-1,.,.,CASSFRAGREQFF,TGTGCCAGCAGCTTCCGCGCTGGCAGGGAGCAGTTCTTC
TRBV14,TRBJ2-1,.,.,CASSQDRLASSYNEQFF,TGTGCCAGCAGCCAAGATAGGCTAGCGAGCTCCTACAATGAGCAGTTCTTC
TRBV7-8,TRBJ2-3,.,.,CASSLPSDTQYF,TGTGCCAGCAGCTTACCCTCGGATACGCAGTATTTT
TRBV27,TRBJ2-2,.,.,CASSLIGLSRGELFF,TGTGCCAGCAGTTTAATCGGTCTCTCACGCGGGGAGCTGTTTTTT
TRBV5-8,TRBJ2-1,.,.,CASSLEEVRALEGDEQFF,TGTGCCAGCAGCTTGGAAGAGGTCCGGGCCCTAGAAGGAGATGAGCAGTTCTTC
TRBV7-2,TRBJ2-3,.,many,CASSLVPDSTDTQYF,TGTGCCAGCAGCTTAGTCCCAGATAGCACAGATACGCAGTATTTT
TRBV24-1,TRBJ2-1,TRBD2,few,CATSDWVTSDNEQFF,TGTGCCACCAGTGATTGGGTGACTAGCGACAATGAGCAGTTCTTC
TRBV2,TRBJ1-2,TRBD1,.,CASSNRDRGDHYGYTF,TGTGCCAGCAGCAATAGGGACAGGGGGGACCACTATGGCTACACCTTC
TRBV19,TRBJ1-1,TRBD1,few,CASITTGGGTAAFF,TGTGCCAGTATAACGACAGGGGGCGGAACCGCGGCTTTCTTT
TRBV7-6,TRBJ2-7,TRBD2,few,CASSRSLGGGKDEQYF,TGTGCCAGCAGCCGCTCCCTCGGGGGGGGAAAGGACGAGCAGTACTTC
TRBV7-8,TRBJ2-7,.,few,CASSLGFQGGSYEQYF,TGTGCCAGCAGCTTAGGATTCCAGGGTGGCTCCTACGAGCAGTACTTC
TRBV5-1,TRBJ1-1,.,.,CASSLENAARDAEAFF,TGCGCCAGCAGCTTGGAAAATGCCGCGAGGGACGCTGAAGCTTTCTTT
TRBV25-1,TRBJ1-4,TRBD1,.,CASGQENEKLFF,TGTGCATCGGGACAGGAGAACGAAAAACTGTTTTTT
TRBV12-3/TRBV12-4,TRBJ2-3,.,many,CASSPWTGGADTQYF,TGTGCCAGCAGTCCCTGGACAGGCGGGGCAGATACGCAGTATTTT
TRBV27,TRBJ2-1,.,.,CASSPRQDRYNEQFF,TGTGCCAGCAGTCCCCGACAGGACCGCTACAATGAGCAGTTCTTC
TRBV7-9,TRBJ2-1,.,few,CASSFDLYNEQFF,TGTGCCAGCAGCTTTGACCTCTACAATGAGCAGTTCTTC
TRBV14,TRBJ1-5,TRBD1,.,CASSQVRTGYQPQHF,TGTGCCAGCAGCCAAGTACGGACAGGGTACCAGCCCCAGCATTTT
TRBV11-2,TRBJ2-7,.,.,CASSLDVAGYTYEQYF,TGTGCCAGCAGCTTAGATGTCGCAGGGTATACCTACGAGCAGTACTTC
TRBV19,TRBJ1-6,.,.,CASSIGAVDSPLHF,TGTGCCAGTAGTATAGGCGCTGTGGATTCACCCCTCCACTTT
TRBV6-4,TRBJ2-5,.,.,CASSGLRAGEFLETQYF,TGTGCCAGCAGTGGGCTTAGGGCAGGGGAGTTCCTGGAGACCCAGTACTTC
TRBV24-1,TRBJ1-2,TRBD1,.,CATSDYLEKDRGRTF,TGTGCCACCAGTGACTATTTAGAAAAAGACAGGGGAAGAACCTTC
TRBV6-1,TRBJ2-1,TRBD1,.,CASSDAGRGNEQFF,TGTGCCAGCAGTGACGCGGGCAGGGGGAATGAGCAGTTCTTC
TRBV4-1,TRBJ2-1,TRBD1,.,CASSQAGTGYYNEQFF,TGCGCCAGCAGCCAAGCCGGGACAGGGTACTACAATGAGCAGTTCTTC
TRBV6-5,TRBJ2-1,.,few,CASSYSHWGNWDEQFF,TGTGCCAGCAGTTACTCCCACTGGGGCAATTGGGATGAGCAGTTCTTC
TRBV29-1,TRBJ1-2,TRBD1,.,CSVGGIGGGYTF,TGCAGCGTGGGGGGAATAGGGGGCGGCTACACCTTC
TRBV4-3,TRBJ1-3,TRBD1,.,CASSTWTGHPTIYF,TGCGCCAGCAGCACCTGGACAGGTCACCCCACCATATATTTT
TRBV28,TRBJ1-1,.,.,CASSLNRYLQGTEAFF,TGTGCCAGCAGTTTAAACCGTTATTTACAGGGAACTGAAGCTTTCTTT
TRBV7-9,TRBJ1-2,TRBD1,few,CASSTPGQGPGYTF,TGTGCCAGCAGTACACCGGGACAGGGGCCCGGCTACACCTTC
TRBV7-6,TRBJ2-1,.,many,CASSLSSISRSYNEQFF,TGTGCCAGCAGCTTATCCTCGATCTCCCGCTCCTACAATGAGCAGTTCTTC
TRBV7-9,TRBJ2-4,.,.,CASSSLTGSVANNIQYF,TGTGCCAGCAGCTCACTTACAGGGTCGGTGGCCAATAACATTCAGTACTTC